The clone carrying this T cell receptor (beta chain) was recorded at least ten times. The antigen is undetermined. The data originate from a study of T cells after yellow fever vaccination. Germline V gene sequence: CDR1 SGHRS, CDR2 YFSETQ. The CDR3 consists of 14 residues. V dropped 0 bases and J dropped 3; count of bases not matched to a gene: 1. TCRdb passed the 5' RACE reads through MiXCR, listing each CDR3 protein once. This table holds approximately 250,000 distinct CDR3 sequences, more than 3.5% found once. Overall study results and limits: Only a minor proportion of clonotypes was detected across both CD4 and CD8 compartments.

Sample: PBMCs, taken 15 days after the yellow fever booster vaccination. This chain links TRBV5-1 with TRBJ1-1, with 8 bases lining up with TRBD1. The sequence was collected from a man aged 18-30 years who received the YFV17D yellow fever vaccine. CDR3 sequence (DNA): TGCGCCAGCAGCTTGGGGACAGGGTACACTGAAGCTTTCTTT. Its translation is CASSLGTGYTEAFF.